The clone carrying this TCR beta chain has more than one count but fewer than ten. Its antigen is as yet unknown. Unmatched junction bases numbered 12, after V lost 5 bases and J lost 6 bases. Germline V gives CDR1 MNHEY, CDR2 SVGAGI. This CDR3 is built from 15 residues. This sample was included in a study of cytomegalovirus exposure and HLA in healthy donors. Overall study results and limits: For most TCR sequences rarity was the rule, although some public TCRs occurred in many donors. What a later analysis showed was that several of the most significant clusters appeared linked to common viral pathogens.

PCR involved 60 Vbeta and 13 Jbeta primers. In the authors' methods: In a later analysis, the count reached 80 million or so unique TCR beta chains, with approximately 10 million shared. Profiled with immunoSEQ multiplex PCR; TCRdb holds only in-frame clones, not every one. The V and J calls and clone size were taken over from that table, and D and trimming were inferred from the DNA. The sample includes more than 80,000 clones, roughly 82% of them seen just once. The TCR comes from a man aged 50 to 60 in good health and CMV-seronegative. Sequencing was done on a sample of PBMCs. The rearrangement uses TRBV6-5 and TRBJ1-2; 7 bases map to TRBD1. The CDR3 nucleotides read TGTGCCAGCAGTAATCCCCGGGACAGCCTAGATGGCTACACCTTC. The encoded protein is CASSNPRDSLDGYTF.